What follows are 2 T cell receptor beta chains derived from one specimen sequenced in a study of blood T cell repertoires in COVID-19. Produced via immunoSEQ multiplex PCR; TCRdb's table is partial and in-frame only. Of 300,000 to 400,000 clones in the sample, roughly 89% were seen once. The sequencing input was peripheral blood. These receptors were taken from a man aged 30 to 45 with COVID-19, enrolled during active disease.

The V and J genes are TRBV6-5 and TRBJ2-7; 7 bases align to TRBD1. There are 15 residues in the CDR3. V dropped 6 bases and J dropped 0; count of bases not matched to a gene: 8. Germline loops: CDR1 MNHEY, CDR2 SVGAGI. The CDR3 DNA is TGTGCCAGCAGAGACCCCGGGACAGCCTCCTACGAGCAGTACTTC. This encodes CASRDPGTASYEQYF.

The V call is TRBV4-3, the J call TRBJ2-5, with TRBD2 identical over 9 bases. The CDR3 is 17 residues long. With V trimmed by 0 bases and J by 3 bases, 8 bases remained unmatched. Germline CDR1 reads LGHNA; CDR2 reads YSLEER. The CDR3 region has the DNA TGCGCCAGCAGCCAAGAAGGTTGGGAGCGGGGGGAAGAGACCCAGTACTTC. Residues: CASSQEGWERGEETQYF.